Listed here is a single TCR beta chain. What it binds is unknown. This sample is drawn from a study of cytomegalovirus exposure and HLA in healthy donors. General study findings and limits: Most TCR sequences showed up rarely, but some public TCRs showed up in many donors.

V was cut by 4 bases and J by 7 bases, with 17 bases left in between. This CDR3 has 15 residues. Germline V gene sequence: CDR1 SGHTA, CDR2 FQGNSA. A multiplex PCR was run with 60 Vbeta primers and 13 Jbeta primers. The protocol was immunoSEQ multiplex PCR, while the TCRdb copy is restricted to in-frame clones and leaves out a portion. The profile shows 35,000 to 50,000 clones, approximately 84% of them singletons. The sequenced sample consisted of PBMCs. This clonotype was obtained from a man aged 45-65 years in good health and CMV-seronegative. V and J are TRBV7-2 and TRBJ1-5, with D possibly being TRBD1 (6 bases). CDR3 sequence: CASSSEGGRGQPQHF. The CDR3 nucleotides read TGTGCCAGCAGCTCCGAGGGGGGGCGAGGGCAGCCCCAGCATTTT.